This passage covers 2 T cell receptor beta chains from one sample sequenced in a study of graft-versus-host responses after intestinal transplantation. These receptors' targets are unknown. Here immunoSEQ multiplex PCR was the method, and the copy in TCRdb shows in-frame clones only, minus some. Of about 100,000 clones listed, about 93% were seen once; the top ten hold around 5.8%. The material was unstimulated CD8+ T cells sorted from spleen or lymph node cells, obtained before intestinal transplant. All receptors come from a human donor who received an intestinal transplant.

The chain recombines TRBV10-3 with TRBJ2-7; D remains unclear. Germline V gene sequence: CDR1 ENHRY, CDR2 SYGVKD. The CDR3 spans 11 residues. Trimming stripped 5 bases from V and 3 bases from J, with 5 bases between. In DNA form, the CDR3 reads TGTGCCATCAGTAGCGTCTACGAGCAGTACTTC. It yields the protein CAISSVYEQYF.

This clone came up once. The chain joins TRBV27 to TRBJ1-5; the D gene is possibly TRBD1 (5 bases). Between the trimmed V and J ends, which lost 1 base and 6 bases, there was a span of 7 bases. Per germline, CDR1 MNHEY and CDR2 SMNVEV (reference sequence). The CDR3 is 13 residues long. The CDR3 DNA reads TGTGCCAGCAGTTTATGGGGGGGTCAGCCCCAGCATTTT. Residues: CASSLWGGQPQHF.